Below are 2 T cell receptor beta chains sequenced from a single sample in a study of beta chain features in type 1 diabetes. Since all of the isolated RNA was reverse transcribed, expressed TCRB transcripts were what got sequenced. Method: immunoSEQ multiplex PCR; TCRdb's copy keeps in-frame clones and lacks some. This table has approximately 250,000 clones, 9.6% appearing once. The sample taken for sequencing was naive CD4+ T cells from blood. These receptors were collected from a woman younger than 30 in good health.

The rearrangement links TRBV5-4 to TRBJ2-6; TRBD1 aligns across 8 bases. The junction had 9 bases not matched to a gene; V was cut back by 6 bases and J by 1 base. The CDR3 has 17 residues. Germline loops: CDR1 SGHNT, CDR2 YYREEE (reference sequence). The CDR3 here is CASMRSGGSSGANVLTF. The CDR3 DNA reads as TGTGCCAGCATGCGCTCAGGGGGCTCTTCTGGGGCCAACGTCCTGACTTTC.

In this sample, this clone turned up a few times. The rearrangement uses TRBV7-8 and TRBJ2-6, with 7 bases that match TRBD2. J lost 0 bases, V lost 4 bases, and 9 bases had no gene match. The CDR3 is 18 residues long. Germline-derived CDR1 and CDR2 are SGHVS and FQNEAQ. The CDR3 nucleotides are TGTGCCAGCAGCTCCCGCGGGGGTTTGGGCTCTGGGGCCAACGTCCTGACTTTC. It codes for CASSSRGGLGSGANVLTF.